This T cell receptor (beta chain) was identified during a study of blood T cells in healthy people across ages. Between the trimmed V and J ends, which lost 2 bases and 0 bases, there was a span of 9 bases. CDR3 length: 15 amino acids. Study-wide results and caveats: A roughly linear age-dependent decrease characterized TCR beta diversity per million T cells. In long-lived donors, naive CD4+ cell counts and diversity exceeded those of aged donors.

Concerning this clonotype: The antigen is not known.

Alongside a J-beta primer mix, a sample-barcoded 5' primer served in a second PCR lasting roughly 6 to 12 cycles. Per-sample output comprised a minimum of 3 million paired-end reads containing CDR3. TCRdb fed the 5' RACE reads into MiXCR, producing one record per CDR3 protein. The sample has 1,800,000 or so distinct CDR3 sequences, about two fifths seen once; the top ten hold more than 20%. This clonotype originated in a human donor in good health. The chain combines TRBV12-3 or TRBV12-4 with TRBJ2-3, with D perhaps matching TRBD2 (5 bases). The sample taken for sequencing was blood. The CDR3 nucleotides are TGTGCCAGCAGTTTAAACGGACTTAGCACAGATACGCAGTATTTT. Amino acid sequence: CASSLNGLSTDTQYF.